The TCR beta chain under discussion was sequenced for a study of cytomegalovirus exposure and HLA in healthy donors. Study outcomes and limitations: For most TCR sequences rarity was the rule, although some public TCRs occurred in many donors. In vitro data verified a few CMV-associated chains as specific for CMV antigens. There were 164 TCR beta chains listed as cytomegalovirus-associated.

TCRdb's copy holds only in-frame clones and misses some; the assay was immunoSEQ multiplex PCR. The data hold 100,000 to 150,000 clones, with 89% observed a single time. Trimming took 0 bases from V and 7 from J; bases not matched to a gene: 6. This CDR3 is 15 amino acids long. The germline gives CDR1 MNHEY, CDR2 SVGAGI. In regard to this clone: Antigen: not known.

Sequencing was carried out using PBMCs. The receptor was derived from a woman under 30 in good health and CMV-seronegative. The rearrangement uses TRBV6-5 and TRBJ1-2, with 9 bases lining up with TRBD1. The CDR3 is CASSYSGTGLRGYTF. Here the CDR3 DNA reads TGTGCCAGCAGTTACTCTGGGACAGGGTTACGTGGCTACACCTTC.